This T cell receptor (beta chain) comes out of a study of shared clonotypes between healthy human individuals (dated by TCRdb to about 2020). Background for the entire study: The cohort comprised two women and a few men aged 18 to 49 years. To estimate repertoire size and how much clonotype sharing occurs between individuals, the study deeply sequenced the blood TCR repertoires of about 5 healthy adults. Leukapheresis yielded between about 0.9 and 10 billion PBMCs per donor. To increase sequencing depth and limit assay-specific biases, TCR repertoire library preparation and sequencing were carried out by different laboratories using diverse techniques. For each donor, three plates each were used for CD4 naive and CD4 memory, two plates were used for CD8 naive, and one plate was used for CD8 memory. Study-wide findings and limitations: Sampling was restricted to blood, and TCR repertoires in tissues likely differ from the TCR repertoires found in blood. Naive subsets generally had larger estimated clonotype richness than memory subsets did. When a few donors were compared, the shared fraction of clonotypes was about 5% for naive CD4, around 3.5% for naive CD8, 2.3% for memory CD4, and 0.35% to 0.5% for memory CD8. Based on pairwise subsampling, the degree of clonotype sharing among donors was expected to be affected by sequencing depth. Incomplete sequencing was indicated by rarefaction of sorted-subset datasets, despite the large sequencing depth. The small number of donors limited the genetic and exposure-history diversity represented. Compared with non-shared clonotypes, clonotypes shared by all four sorted-subset donors had higher generation probabilities.

The germline V gene supplies CDR1 SQVTM and CDR2 ANQGSEA. Measured from the cysteine to the phenylalanine, the CDR3 is 13 residues long. Kept here is only the CDR3 DNA, which spans 39 bases and is read in frame from base 1. Clipping removes 7 bases from V and 8 bases from J, with 11 as the unmatched junction base count. TCR CDR3 regions were amplified from genomic DNA by multiplex PCR using the deep immunoSEQ assay. Extracted genomic DNA from each cell subset was distributed evenly across all wells of several immunoSEQ 96-well plates, and each plate was treated as a replicate. For sorted subsets, roughly 0.2 ug genomic DNA, equal to about 30,000 T cell genomes, was loaded into each replicate PCR. Purified libraries were quantified with a Qubit 3.0 fluorometer, sized on a Bioanalyzer 2100, and re-quantified with the KAPA Library Quantification kit. Each immunoSEQ 96-well plate was sequenced on its own single-read 150-cycle Illumina NextSeq 550 flow cell. The authors' pipeline ran thus. Because the immunoSEQ output included only junctional sequences and no quality scores, the filtering could not be the same as the filtering used for full-length reads. Sequences were annotated with PyIR, a Python wrapper for IgBLAST v1.9, and V/J genes and CDR3 were assigned using IMGT germline references. Reads were removed for weak V/J assignments (E-value above 1e-6), missing CDR3, stop codons, out-of-frame junctions, or ambiguous translated residues. V3J clonotypes were defined as sequences sharing the same inferred V gene, J gene, and CDR3 amino acid sequence. To compute the percentage overlap between repertoires, the number of shared unique clonotypes was divided by the size of the smaller repertoire. Richness of each repertoire was evaluated using RTK rarefaction, the Chao1 estimator, and Recon v2.1 estimates of unobserved clonotypes. Generation probabilities were computed with OLGA for all TCRbeta clonotypes obtained by the gDNA method from several donors. TCRdb stores this immuneACCESS table with in-frame sequences only. Part of the clones is absent; in the studies checked, under half of the shortfall reflects unresolved V genes, and no reason is known for the rest. The D gene and trimming were derived from the DNA, and the V and J assignments and clone size from that table. Counted in this sample were a few million clones; 80% to 95% of them appeared once. Together, the top ten hold 0.39% of the sample.

Note on this clone: The antigen it binds to is not known. Base quality data are lacking; no much larger clone is found one base away.

The donors were healthy, HIV-negative adults who had no recently reported acute infections or vaccinations. Every donor was a Caucasian adult living in Nashville, Tennessee, USA. CD4+ T cells were enriched through magnetic negative selection, after which naive cells were positively selected on CD45RA and the remaining negative fraction served as the memory subset. After blood collection by leukapheresis, PBMCs were isolated using Ficoll-Histopaque density gradient centrifugation and then cryopreserved in the vapor phase of liquid nitrogen. Purity and quantity of every magnetically sorted T cell population were checked by analytical flow cytometry. From each sorted fraction, genomic DNA was isolated and quantified by UV absorbance on a Nanodrop 2000c.

This chain joins TRBV29-1 to TRBJ1-2; TRBD1 lines up with 9 middle nucleotides. The sequencing input was naive CD4+ T cells from PBMCs. The cell subset or site label here, explained by the study, means: CD45RA+ positively selected. This clonotype originated in a man between 18 and 35 years old in good health. Some clones in this sample may be carry-over from other donors' samples. The base sequence is TGCAGCGCCAGGGACAGGGATATCGGCGGCTACACCTTC. It is translated as CSARDRDIGGYTF. The CDR3, completed at both ends by the reference TRBV29-1 and TRBJ1-2 genes, gives the full variable domain SAVISQKPSRDICQRGTSLTIQCQVDSQVTMMFWYRQQPGQSLTLIATANQGSEATYESGFVIDKFPISRPNLTFSTLTVSNMSPEDSSIYLCSARDRDIGGYTFGSGTRLTVV.